Below, 13 T cell receptor beta chains from the same sample are listed, as sequenced in a study of T cells after yellow fever vaccination. TCRdb reprocessed the 5' RACE reads via MiXCR and lists one record per CDR3 protein. The sample has around 73,000 distinct CDR3 sequences, around 7.3% seen once; the top ten hold more than 35%. The source was CD8+ T cells sorted from PBMCs, collected on the day of the yellow fever booster vaccination. These receptors were collected from a man aged 25-45 years who received the YFV17D yellow fever vaccine.

This clonotype has more than one count but fewer than ten. This CDR3 is CASSQDPGQSYEQYF. The DNA of the CDR3 is TGCGCCAGCAGCCAAGACCCAGGACAGTCTTACGAGCAGTACTTC. The chain links TRBV4-3 to TRBJ2-7; the D gene is possibly TRBD1 (6 bases). The CDR3 covers 15 residues. CDR1 and CDR2 (germline): LGHNA, YSLEER. V lost 0 bases to trimming and J lost 4 bases, with 13 bases between them.

The V gene is TRBV7-9, the J gene TRBJ2-7, with D hard to call. This CDR3 is 15 amino acids long. The germline V gene encodes CDR1 SEHNR and CDR2 FQNEAQ (reference sequence). Trimming shortened V by 5 bases and J by 2 bases, and 16 bases separated the two germline ends. As DNA, the CDR3 is TGTGCCAGCAGCCCCCACCTAAGCCCCCCCTACGAGCAGTACTTC. This translates into CASSPHLSPPYEQYF.

In this sample, this clonotype turned up many times. The chain has TRBV16 and TRBJ2-1, with D tentatively TRBD2 (6 bases). The length of the CDR3 is 17 residues. The V and J ends lost 0 bases and 0 bases respectively, with 12 bases between them. Germline values: CDR1 KGHSY, CDR2 FQNENV. The CDR3 region is CASSQSWDLSSYNEQFF. In DNA form, the CDR3 reads TGTGCCAGCAGCCAATCGTGGGACTTGAGCTCCTACAATGAGCAGTTCTTC.

In this sample, this clonotype turned up many times. The chain carries TRBV7-2 and TRBJ2-2, with 7 bases matching TRBD2. V lost 2 bases, J lost 3 bases, and 9 bases stayed unmatched. CDR1 and CDR2 from the germline V gene are SGHTA and FQGNSA. This CDR3 spans 17 amino acids. The CDR3 protein is CASSLPFLAGDTGELFF. DNA for the CDR3: TGTGCCAGCAGCTTACCTTTCTTAGCGGGCGACACCGGGGAGCTGTTTTTT.

The chain employs TRBV7-2 and TRBJ2-1; 9 bases map to TRBD2. V lost 6 bases, J lost 0 bases, and 6 bases stayed unmatched. The CDR3 is made up of 16 amino acids. The germline gives CDR1 SGHTA, CDR2 FQGNSA. This CDR3 is CASSWDSGSSYNEQFF. DNA of the CDR3: TGTGCCAGCAGTTGGGATAGCGGGAGCTCCTACAATGAGCAGTTCTTC.

This clonotype was seen a handful of times. This chain connects TRBV28 to TRBJ2-7, with TRBD2 identical over 11 bases. With 8 bases clipped from V and 4 bases from J, the junction kept 4 bases outside the gene matches. Looked up from germline, CDR1 is MDHEN and CDR2 is SYDVKM. The length of the CDR3 is 13 residues. CDR3 sequence reads: CASFGTSGYEQYF. The DNA for the CDR3 is TGTGCCAGCTTCGGGACTAGCGGTTACGAGCAGTACTTC.

This clonotype was seen many times. The chain couples TRBV20-1 to TRBJ2-1, with 11 bases aligning to TRBD2. The V segment lost 4 bases and the J segment 4 bases; nucleotides outside the gene matches: 3. Germline CDR1 reads DFQATT; CDR2 reads SNEGSKA (reference sequence). The CDR3 has 14 residues. The CDR3 here is CSAKGLAAYNEQFF. In DNA form, the CDR3 reads TGCAGTGCTAAGGGACTAGCGGCTTACAATGAGCAGTTCTTC.

The chain uses TRBV7-6 and TRBJ2-1; D is uncertain. Germline-derived CDR1 and CDR2 are SGHVS and FNYEAQ. Trimming pared 3 bases from V and 8 bases from J, leaving 8 bases between. The CDR3 consists of 12 residues. Here the CDR3 DNA reads TGTGCCAGCAGCTTGGGTGGCCATGAGCAGTTCTTC. It encodes CASSLGGHEQFF.

This clonotype was seen repeatedly, ten times or more. This chain links TRBV20-1 with TRBJ2-5; D is unclear. V lost 5 bases and J 3 bases, leaving 4 bases between the germline ends. The germline CDR1 and CDR2 sequences are DFQATT and SNEGSKA (reference sequence). This CDR3 is built from 10 residues. This CDR3 is CSAGEETQYF. CDR3 in DNA: TGCAGTGCTGGTGAAGAGACCCAGTACTTC.

This clonotype has only a few counts. As DNA, the CDR3 is TGTGCCACCAGTGATTTGATCTGGAATGAGCAGTTCTTC. Translation: CATSDLIWNEQFF. This rearrangement joins TRBV24-1 to TRBJ2-1; D is ambiguous. V was pared by 0 bases and J by 7 bases, with 6 bases between. Germline V CDR1 and CDR2: KGHDR, SFDVKD. This CDR3 has 13 residues.

Only a few counts were recorded for this clonotype. The V gene is TRBV4-3, the J gene TRBJ2-3; 8 nucleotides line up with TRBD2. Germline CDR1 LGHNA, CDR2 YSLEER. The CDR3 covers 14 residues. V was clipped by 6 bases and J by 2 bases; unmatched bases: 4. CDR3 in DNA: TGCGCCAGCAGACTAGCGGCCTACACAGATACGCAGTATTTT. Its protein is CASRLAAYTDTQYF.

The table lists this clonotype with many counts. The CDR3 nucleotides read TGCGCCAGCAGCCTACGCCCGACAGGGAACGAGCAGTACTTC. It encodes CASSLRPTGNEQYF. This sequence joins TRBV5-1 and TRBJ2-7, with 7 bases matching TRBD1. CDR3 length: 14 residues. The germline gives CDR1 SGHRS, CDR2 YFSETQ. Unmatched junction bases numbered 9, after V lost 4 bases and J lost 5 bases.

On this clonotype itself: A single base separates this from a much larger clone, so it may be a read error. V and J are TRBV7-3 and TRBJ2-1; D assignment may be TRBD1 or TRBD2 (5 bases each). The CDR3 runs to 12 residues. Germline CDR1 SGHTA, CDR2 FQGTGA. CDR3: CDSSWGTNEQFF. CDR3 sequence (DNA): TGTGACAGCAGCTGGGGGACCAATGAGCAGTTCTTC.